This passage covers 13 T cell receptor beta chains from one sample sequenced in a study of spatial heterogeneity in lung cancer (dated by TCRdb to about 2019). The time point label here, explained by the study, means: blood at routine non-recurrence follow-up after resection. Library generation was performed with 5' RACE. TCRdb lists the instrument as NextSeq 500. Clones were called with MiXCR by TCRdb after fastp trimmed the public reads at Q25, and only in-frame beta chains were retained. Merged by CDR3 protein, the rows form single entries marked with the most common genes and DNA. In all, the sample holds 110,000 or so distinct CDR3 sequences, and about 10% of those were seen once. Approximately 24% of the sample belongs to the ten largest clones. The specimen comprised PBMCs, sampled at follow-up. The receptors derive from a female donor with early-stage non-small cell lung cancer.

Only a few counts were recorded for this clonotype. The chain couples TRBV14 to TRBJ1-1; 7 bases map to TRBD1. Trimming cost V 3 bases and J 4 bases; bases outside gene matches: 5. The CDR3 consists of 14 residues. CDR1 is SGHDN and CDR2 is FVKESK in the germline V gene. The CDR3 reads CASSHRQGGTEAFF. CDR3 in DNA: TGTGCCAGCAGCCACCGACAGGGTGGCACTGAAGCTTTCTTT.

This clonotype has at least ten counts. CDR3 amino acids: CASSARTYSYNEQFF. The CDR3 DNA reads as TGTGCCAGCAGCGCCAGGACTTACTCCTACAATGAGCAGTTCTTC. V usage is TRBV7-2 and J usage is TRBJ2-1; possible D gene TRBD2, 5 bases. The CDR3 is 15 amino acids. From germline, CDR1 is SGHTA and CDR2 FQGNSA. V was trimmed by 5 bases and J by 0 bases, leaving 11 bases between them.

This clonotype occurred many times. The V and J genes are TRBV29-1 and TRBJ2-3; TRBD2 is a possible D gene (6 bases). V shed 4 bases and J shed 0 bases, with 14 bases lying between them. The CDR3 contains 15 residues. CDR1 is SQVTM and CDR2 is ANQGSEA in the germline V gene. The CDR3 sequence: CSVVSGTLSTDTQYF. CDR3 DNA sequence: TGCAGCGTTGTGTCGGGGACTCTGAGCACAGATACGCAGTATTTT.

J is TRBJ2-3 and V is TRBV9; 8 bases match TRBD2. The V gene's germline CDR1 is SGDLS and CDR2 YYNGEE. V trimming: 5 bases; J trimming: 0 bases; junction bases outside the gene matches: 2. This CDR3 is built from 14 residues. CDR3 sequence: CASSASGSTDTQYF. The CDR3 DNA is TGTGCCAGCAGTGCTAGCGGGAGCACAGATACGCAGTATTTT.

This clonotype was counted at least ten times. The rearrangement links TRBV5-1 to TRBJ2-1; D not resolved. Germline V gene data show CDR1 as SGHRS and CDR2 as YFSETQ. The V end lost 0 bases, the J end lost 2 bases, and 9 bases lay between the germline ends. This CDR3 is built from 15 residues. CDR3 DNA sequence: TGCGCCAGCAGCTTGGTGGCAGACACCTACAATGAGCAGTTCTTC. Its translation: CASSLVADTYNEQFF.

There are a few counts of this clonotype. The rearrangement uses TRBV7-2 and TRBJ1-2; D is unclear. The V gene lost 3 bases and the J gene lost 4 bases, with 15 bases spanning the gap. CDR3 size: 15 residues. CDR1 is SGHTA, CDR2 FQGNSA, per germline. CDR3 region: CASSLDKVDLYGYTF. Written as DNA, the CDR3 is TGTGCCAGCAGCTTGGATAAAGTGGACCTCTATGGCTACACCTTC.

The sample holds many counts of this clonotype. This rearrangement joins TRBV7-3 to TRBJ1-2; weak D call: TRBD1 (5 bases). CDR3 length: 16 residues. Trimming removed 3 bases from V and 8 bases from J, with 22 bases in between. Germline assignment: CDR1 SGHTA and CDR2 FQGTGA. CDR3 region: CASSFPLRGEVQGYTF. The CDR3 nucleotides are TGTGCCAGCAGCTTTCCCCTCCGGGGGGAGGTACAGGGCTACACCTTC.

This clonotype was found a few times. This chain uses TRBV20-1 with TRBJ2-3, with D unresolved. The CDR3 covers 15 residues. V was pared by 5 bases and J by 4 bases, with 19 bases between. Germline assignment: CDR1 DFQATT and CDR2 SNEGSKA (reference sequence). CDR3: CSAPPPGLMADTQYF. CDR3 DNA: TGCAGTGCTCCCCCCCCAGGCCTGATGGCAGATACGCAGTATTTT.

The V gene is TRBV7-9, the J gene TRBJ2-7; a weak D match, TRBD2 (5 bases). Trimming left V 3 bases short and J 3 bases short, with 12 bases between. The CDR3 runs to 14 residues. Germline V gene sequence: CDR1 SEHNR, CDR2 FQNEAQ (reference sequence). The CDR3 coding sequence is TGTGCCAGCAGCTTCGCCGCCGGACTCTACGAGCAGTACGTC. This encodes CASSFAAGLYEQYV.

This clonotype was picked up a small number of times. V and J are TRBV12-3 or TRBV12-4 and TRBJ1-2; TRBD1 might be the D (5 bases). This CDR3 spans 15 amino acids. The germline V and J ends were trimmed by 1 base and 1 base, with 10 bases remaining between them. CDR3: CASSLDRRVNYGYTF. For the CDR3, the DNA is TGTGCCAGCAGTTTAGACAGGCGAGTTAACTATGGCTACACCTTC.

Written as DNA, the CDR3 is TGTGCCAGCAGCAAAGAAACAGGGGAAGAGACCCAGTACTTC. This encodes CASSKETGEETQYF. The chain combines TRBV21-1 with TRBJ2-5; the listed D gene, TRBD1, was not tested against the DNA. TRBV21-1 is labeled a pseudogene. The CDR3 consists of 14 residues.

This clonotype was counted a few times. The chain couples TRBV5-1 to TRBJ2-3, with 7 bases fitting TRBD1. Germline V CDR1 and CDR2: SGHRS, YFSETQ. The CDR3 runs 14 residues. V lost 4 bases, J lost 2 bases, and 4 bases stayed unmatched. The CDR3 sequence is CASSLQGNTDTQYF. In DNA, the CDR3 is TGCGCCAGCAGCCTACAGGGGAACACAGATACGCAGTATTTT.

The CDR3 reads CASSHAYEQYF. The CDR3 nucleotides are TGTGCCAGCAGCCACGCGTACGAGCAGTACTTC. The V gene is TRBV3-1, the J gene TRBJ2-7; D unresolved. The germline V gene has CDR1 LGHDT and CDR2 YNNKEL (reference sequence). The CDR3 sequence is 11 residues long. V was pared by 3 bases and J by 4 bases, with 4 bases between.